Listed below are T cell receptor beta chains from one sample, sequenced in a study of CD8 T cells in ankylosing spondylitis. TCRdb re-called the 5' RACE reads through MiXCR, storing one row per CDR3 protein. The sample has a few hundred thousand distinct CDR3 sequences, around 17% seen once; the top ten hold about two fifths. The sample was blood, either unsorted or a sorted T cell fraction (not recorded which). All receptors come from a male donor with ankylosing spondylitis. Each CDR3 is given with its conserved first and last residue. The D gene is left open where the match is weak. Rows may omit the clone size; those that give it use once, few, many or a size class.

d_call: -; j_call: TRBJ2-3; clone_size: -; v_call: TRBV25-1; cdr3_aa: CASRRHSSTDTQYF; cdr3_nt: TGTGCCAGCAGACGACACTCGAGCACAGATACGCAGTATTTT
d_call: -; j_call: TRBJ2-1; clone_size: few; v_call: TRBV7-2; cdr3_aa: CASSLRDGGVHNEQFF; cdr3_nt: TGTGCCAGCAGCTTACGGGACGGGGGCGTCCACAATGAGCAGTTCTTC
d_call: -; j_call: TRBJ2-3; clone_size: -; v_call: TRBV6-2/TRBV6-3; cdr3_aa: CASSYPWRRVNTDTQYF; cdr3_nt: TGTGCCAGCAGTTACCCCTGGAGAAGGGTAAACACAGATACGCAGTATTTT
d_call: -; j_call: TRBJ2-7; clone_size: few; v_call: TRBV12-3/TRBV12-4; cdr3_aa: CASIPGTLYEQYF; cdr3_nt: TGTGCCAGCATCCCCGGGACACTGTACGAGCAGTACTTC
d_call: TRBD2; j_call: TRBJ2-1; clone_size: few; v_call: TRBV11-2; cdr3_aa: CASSPRLLAGVYNEQFF; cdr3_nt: TGTGCCAGCAGCCCGAGGCTACTAGCGGGGGTTTACAATGAGCAGTTCTTC
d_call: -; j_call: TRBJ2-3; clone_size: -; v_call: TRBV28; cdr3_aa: CASSWDKQGTDTQYF; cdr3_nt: TGTGCCAGCAGTTGGGACAAGCAGGGCACAGATACGCAGTATTTT
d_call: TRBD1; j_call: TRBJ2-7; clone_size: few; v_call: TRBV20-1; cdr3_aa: CSARDRGHYEQYF; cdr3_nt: TGCAGTGCTAGAGACAGGGGGCACTACGAGCAGTACTTC
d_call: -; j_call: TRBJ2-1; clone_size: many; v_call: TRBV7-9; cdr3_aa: CASSTPKGSYNEQFF; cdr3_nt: TGTGCCAGCAGCACCCCCAAAGGGTCCTACAATGAGCAGTTCTTC
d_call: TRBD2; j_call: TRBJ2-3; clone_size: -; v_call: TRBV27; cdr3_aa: CASSLSLGDYSTDTQYF; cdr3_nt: TGTGCCAGCAGTTTATCGTTAGGGGACTACTCCACAGATACGCAGTATTTT
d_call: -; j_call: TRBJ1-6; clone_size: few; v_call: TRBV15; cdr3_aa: CATSREARLNSPLHF; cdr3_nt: TGTGCCACCAGCAGAGAGGCACGGCTTAATTCACCCCTCCACTTT
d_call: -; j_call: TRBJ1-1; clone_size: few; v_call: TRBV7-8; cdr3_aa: CASSWKGEGTEAFF; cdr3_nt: TGTGCCAGCAGCTGGAAAGGGGAGGGGACTGAAGCTTTCTTT
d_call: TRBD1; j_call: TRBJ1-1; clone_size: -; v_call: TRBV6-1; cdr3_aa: CASTPGGTGALAFF; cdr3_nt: TGTGCCAGCACCCCTGGGGGGACAGGGGCTCTGGCTTTCTTT
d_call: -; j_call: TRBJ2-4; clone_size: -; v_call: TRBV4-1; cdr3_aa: CASSSMDLFAGGRNIQYF; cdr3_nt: TGCGCCAGCAGCAGCATGGATCTGTTCGCAGGGGGGCGAAACATTCAGTACTTC
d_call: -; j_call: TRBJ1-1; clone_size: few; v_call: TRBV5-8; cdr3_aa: CASSLGPPLAEAFF; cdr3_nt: TGTGCCAGCAGCTTGGGGCCCCCGCTCGCTGAAGCTTTCTTT
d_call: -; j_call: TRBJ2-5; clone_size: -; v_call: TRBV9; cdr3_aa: CASSVEGIQETQYF; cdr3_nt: TGTGCCAGCAGCGTAGAGGGTATACAAGAGACCCAGTACTTC
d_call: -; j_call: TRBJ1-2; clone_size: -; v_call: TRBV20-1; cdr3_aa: CSARDYQDLPYGYTF; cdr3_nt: TGCAGTGCTAGAGATTATCAGGACCTCCCCTATGGCTACACCTTC
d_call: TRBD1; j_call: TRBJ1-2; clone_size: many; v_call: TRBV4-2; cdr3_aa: CASSQEARGTYGYTF; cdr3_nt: TGTGCCAGCAGCCAAGAGGCCAGGGGGACCTATGGCTACACCTTC
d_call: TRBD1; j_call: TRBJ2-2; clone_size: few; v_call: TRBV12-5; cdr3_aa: CASGLVGQGAGELFF; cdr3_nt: TGTGCTAGTGGTTTGGTTGGACAGGGCGCCGGGGAGCTGTTTTTT
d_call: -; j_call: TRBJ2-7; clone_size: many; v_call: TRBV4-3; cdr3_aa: CASSQDRKGAYEQYF; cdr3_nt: TGCGCCAGCAGCCAAGATAGGAAAGGAGCGTACGAGCAGTACTTC
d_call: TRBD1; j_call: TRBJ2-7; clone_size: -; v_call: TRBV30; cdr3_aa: CAWSPGTGAGEQYF; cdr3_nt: TGTGCCTGGTCCCCCGGGACAGGGGCTGGCGAGCAGTACTTC
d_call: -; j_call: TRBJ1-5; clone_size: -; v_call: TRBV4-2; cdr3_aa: CASSQETAYSNQPQHF; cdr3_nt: TGTGCCAGCAGCCAGGAGACAGCTTATAGCAATCAGCCCCAGCATTTT
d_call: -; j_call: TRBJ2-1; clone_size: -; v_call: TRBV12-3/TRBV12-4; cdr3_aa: CASSFFRGVSNNEQFF; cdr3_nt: TGTGCCAGCAGTTTTTTTAGGGGGGTCTCAAACAATGAGCAGTTCTTC
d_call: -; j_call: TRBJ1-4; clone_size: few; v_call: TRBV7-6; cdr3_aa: CASSTRQDLSNEKLFF; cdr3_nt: TGTGCCAGCAGCACGAGACAGGATCTCTCTAATGAAAAACTGTTTTTT
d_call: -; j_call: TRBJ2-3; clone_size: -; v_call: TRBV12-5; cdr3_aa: CASSDGSVSTDTQYF; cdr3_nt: TGTGCTAGTTCGGATGGTAGCGTTAGCACAGATACGCAGTATTTT
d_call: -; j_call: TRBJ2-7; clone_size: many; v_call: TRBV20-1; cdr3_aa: CSARDKNSGVGYEQYF; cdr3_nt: TGCAGTGCTAGAGACAAAAACTCAGGGGTAGGATACGAGCAGTACTTC
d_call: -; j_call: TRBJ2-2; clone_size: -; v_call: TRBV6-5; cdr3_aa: CASSYSPANTGELFF; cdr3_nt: TGTGCCAGCAGTTACTCGCCAGCGAACACCGGGGAGCTGTTTTTT
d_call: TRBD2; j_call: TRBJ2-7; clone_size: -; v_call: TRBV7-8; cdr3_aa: CASSFRVTSGSSYEQYF; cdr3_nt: TGTGCCAGCAGCTTCCGGGTAACTAGCGGGAGCTCCTACGAGCAGTACTTC
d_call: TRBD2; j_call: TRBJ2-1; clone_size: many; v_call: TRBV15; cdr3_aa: CATSRDSGGPNEQFF; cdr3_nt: TGTGCCACCAGCAGAGATAGCGGGGGGCCTAATGAGCAGTTCTTC
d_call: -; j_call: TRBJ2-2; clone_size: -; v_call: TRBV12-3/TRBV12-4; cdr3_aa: CASSFTWGNTGELFF; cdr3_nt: TGTGCCAGCAGTTTTACGTGGGGGAACACCGGGGAGCTGTTTTTT
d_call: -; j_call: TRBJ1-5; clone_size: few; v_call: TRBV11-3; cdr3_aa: CATDRLSIHNYNQPQHF; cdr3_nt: TGTGCCACCGACCGCTTAAGCATACACAACTACAATCAGCCCCAGCATTTT
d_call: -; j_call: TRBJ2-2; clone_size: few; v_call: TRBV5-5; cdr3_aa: CASSWDPPNTGELFF; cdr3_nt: TGTGCCAGCAGCTGGGACCCCCCGAACACCGGGGAGCTGTTTTTT
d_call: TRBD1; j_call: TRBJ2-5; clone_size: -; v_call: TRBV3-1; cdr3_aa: CASRLGQGWETQYF; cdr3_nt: TGTGCCAGCAGACTCGGACAGGGTTGGGAGACCCAGTACTTC
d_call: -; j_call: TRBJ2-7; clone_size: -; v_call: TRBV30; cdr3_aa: CAWSAGFSYEQYF; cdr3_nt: TGTGCCTGGAGCGCGGGGTTCTCCTACGAGCAGTACTTC
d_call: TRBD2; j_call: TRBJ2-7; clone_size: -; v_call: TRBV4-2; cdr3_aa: CASSPGTSIEQYF; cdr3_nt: TGTGCCAGCAGCCCCGGGACTAGCATCGAGCAGTACTTC
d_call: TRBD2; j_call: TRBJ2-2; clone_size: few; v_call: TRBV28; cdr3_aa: CASWSIGLAGTGELFF; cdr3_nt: TGTGCCAGCTGGTCAATCGGACTAGCGGGCACCGGGGAGCTGTTTTTT
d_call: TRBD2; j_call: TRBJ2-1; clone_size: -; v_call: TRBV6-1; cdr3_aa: CASSADSGRPVNNEQFF; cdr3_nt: TGTGCCAGCAGTGCCGATAGCGGGAGGCCGGTAAACAATGAGCAGTTCTTC
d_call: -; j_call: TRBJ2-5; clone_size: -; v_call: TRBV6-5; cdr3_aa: CASSYTGGTEETQYF; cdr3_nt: TGTGCCAGCAGTTACACCGGGGGAACCGAAGAGACCCAGTACTTC
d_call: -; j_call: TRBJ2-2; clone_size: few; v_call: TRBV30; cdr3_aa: CAWSVGAGTGELFF; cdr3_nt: TGTGCCTGGAGTGTTGGGGCGGGGACCGGGGAGCTGTTTTTT
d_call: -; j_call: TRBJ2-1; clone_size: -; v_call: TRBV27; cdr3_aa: CASSEDAYNEQFF; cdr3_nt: TGTGCCAGCAGCGAGGACGCCTACAATGAGCAGTTCTTC
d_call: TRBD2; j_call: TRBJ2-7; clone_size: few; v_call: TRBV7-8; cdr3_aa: CASSQRLAGLTYEQYF; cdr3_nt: TGTGCCAGCAGCCAGAGACTAGCGGGGTTAACCTACGAGCAGTACTTC
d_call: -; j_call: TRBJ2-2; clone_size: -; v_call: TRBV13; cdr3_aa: CASSLATGVRELFF; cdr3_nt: TGTGCCAGCAGCTTGGCCACGGGGGTCCGGGAGCTGTTTTTT
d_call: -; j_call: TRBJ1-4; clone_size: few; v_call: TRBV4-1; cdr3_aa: CASSQGWRTNEKLFF; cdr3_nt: TGCGCCAGCAGCCAAGGATGGAGAACTAATGAAAAACTGTTTTTT